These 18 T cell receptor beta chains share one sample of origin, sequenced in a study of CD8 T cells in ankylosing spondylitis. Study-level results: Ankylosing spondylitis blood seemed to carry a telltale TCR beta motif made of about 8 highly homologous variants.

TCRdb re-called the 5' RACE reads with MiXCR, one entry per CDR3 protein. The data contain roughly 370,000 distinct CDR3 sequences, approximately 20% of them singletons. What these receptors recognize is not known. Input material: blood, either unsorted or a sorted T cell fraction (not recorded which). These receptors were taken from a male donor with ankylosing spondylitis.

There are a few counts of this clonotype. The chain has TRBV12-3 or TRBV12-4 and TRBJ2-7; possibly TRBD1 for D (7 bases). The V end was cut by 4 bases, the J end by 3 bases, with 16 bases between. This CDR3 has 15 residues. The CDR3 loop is CASSSTGNGGYEQYF. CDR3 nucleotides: TGTGCCAGCAGTTCGACAGGGAACGGGGGCTACGAGCAGTACTTC.

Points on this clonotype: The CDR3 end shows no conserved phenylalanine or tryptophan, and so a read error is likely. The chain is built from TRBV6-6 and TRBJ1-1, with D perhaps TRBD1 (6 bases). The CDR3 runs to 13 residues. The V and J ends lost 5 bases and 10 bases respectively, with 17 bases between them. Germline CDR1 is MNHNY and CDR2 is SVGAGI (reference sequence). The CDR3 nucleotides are TGTGCCAGCAGTCCCCGGGGACCGACAGGAGCTTTCCTT. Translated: CASSPRGPTGAFL.

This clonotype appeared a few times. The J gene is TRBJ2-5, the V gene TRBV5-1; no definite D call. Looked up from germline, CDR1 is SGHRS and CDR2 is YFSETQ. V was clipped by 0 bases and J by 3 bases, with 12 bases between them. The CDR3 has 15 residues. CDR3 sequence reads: CASSLDSPGEETQYF. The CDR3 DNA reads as TGCGCCAGCAGCTTGGACTCACCCGGAGAAGAGACCCAGTACTTC.

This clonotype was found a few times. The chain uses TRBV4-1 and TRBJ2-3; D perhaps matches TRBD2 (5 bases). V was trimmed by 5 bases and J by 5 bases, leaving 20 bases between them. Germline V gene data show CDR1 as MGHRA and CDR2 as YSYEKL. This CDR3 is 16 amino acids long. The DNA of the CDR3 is TGCGCCAGCAGCGGCAGTCAGCGACTCCGGGGAGATACGCAGTATTTT. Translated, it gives CASSGSQRLRGDTQYF.

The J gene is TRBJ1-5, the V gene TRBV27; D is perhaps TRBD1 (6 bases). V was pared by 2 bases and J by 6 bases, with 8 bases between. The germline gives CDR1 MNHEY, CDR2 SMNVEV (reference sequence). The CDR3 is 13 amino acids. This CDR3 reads CASSLIGGQPQHF. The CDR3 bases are TGTGCCAGCAGTTTAATAGGGGGTCAGCCCCAGCATTTT.

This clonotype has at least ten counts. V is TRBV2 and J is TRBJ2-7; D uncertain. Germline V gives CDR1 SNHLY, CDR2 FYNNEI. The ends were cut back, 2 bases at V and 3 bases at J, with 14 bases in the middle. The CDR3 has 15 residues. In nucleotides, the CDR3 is TGTGCCAGCAGTGAAAATCGGCAGATGATCTACGAGCAGTACTTC. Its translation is CASSENRQMIYEQYF.

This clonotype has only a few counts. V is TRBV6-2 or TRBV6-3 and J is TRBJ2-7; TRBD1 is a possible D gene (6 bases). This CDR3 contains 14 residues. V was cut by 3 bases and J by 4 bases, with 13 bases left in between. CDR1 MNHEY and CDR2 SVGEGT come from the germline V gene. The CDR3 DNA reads TGTGCCAGCAGTTATCAGGGGCTGGGGTACGAGCAGTACTTC. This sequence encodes CASSYQGLGYEQYF.

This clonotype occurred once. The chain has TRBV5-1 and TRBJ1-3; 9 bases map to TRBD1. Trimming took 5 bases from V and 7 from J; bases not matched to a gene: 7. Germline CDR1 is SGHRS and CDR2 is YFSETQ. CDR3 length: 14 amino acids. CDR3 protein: CASRPTGGRNTIYF. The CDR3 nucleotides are TGCGCCAGCAGACCGACAGGGGGTCGGAACACCATATATTTT. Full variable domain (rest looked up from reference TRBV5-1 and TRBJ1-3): KAGVTQTPRYLIKTRGQQVTLSCSPISGHRSVSWYQQTPGQGLQFLFEYFSETQRNKGNFPGRFSGRQFSNSRSEMNVSTLELGDSALYLCASRPTGGRNTIYFGEGSWLTVV.

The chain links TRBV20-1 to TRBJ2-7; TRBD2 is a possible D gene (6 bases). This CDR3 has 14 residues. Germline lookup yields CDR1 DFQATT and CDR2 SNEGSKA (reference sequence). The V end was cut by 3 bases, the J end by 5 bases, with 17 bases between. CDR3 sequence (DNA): TGCAGTGCTAGTTGGTCGGGAGTATCCGACGAGCAGTACTTC. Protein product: CSASWSGVSDEQYF.

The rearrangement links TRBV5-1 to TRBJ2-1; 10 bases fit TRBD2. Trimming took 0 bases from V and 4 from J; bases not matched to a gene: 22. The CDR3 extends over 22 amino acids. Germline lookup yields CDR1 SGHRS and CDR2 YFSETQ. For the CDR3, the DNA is TGCGCCAGCAGCTTGGACTATTTTAGATTTAGCGGGAGGCCCAAATTTTACAATGAGCAGTTCTTC. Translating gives CASSLDYFRFSGRPKFYNEQFF.

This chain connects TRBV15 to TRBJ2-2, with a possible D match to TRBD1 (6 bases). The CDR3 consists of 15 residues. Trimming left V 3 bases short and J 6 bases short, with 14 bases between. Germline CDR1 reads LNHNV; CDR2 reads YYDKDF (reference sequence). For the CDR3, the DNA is TGTGCCACCAGCAGGGGACAAGTCGAAGCCGGGGAGCTGTTTTTT. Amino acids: CATSRGQVEAGELFF.

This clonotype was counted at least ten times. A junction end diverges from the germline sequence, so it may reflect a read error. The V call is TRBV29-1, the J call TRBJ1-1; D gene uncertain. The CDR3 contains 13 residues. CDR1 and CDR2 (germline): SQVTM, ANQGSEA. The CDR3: CSVEGLMNTEAFF. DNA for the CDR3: TGCAGCGTGGAAGGACTTATGAACACTGAAGCTTTCTTT.

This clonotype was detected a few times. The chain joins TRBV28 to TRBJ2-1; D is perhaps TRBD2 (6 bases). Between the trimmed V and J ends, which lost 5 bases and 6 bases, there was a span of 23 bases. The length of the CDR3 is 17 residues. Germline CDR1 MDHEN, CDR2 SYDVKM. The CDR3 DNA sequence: TGTGCCAGCAGTCCCCCGACCGGGGCTAGGAGGGGCAATGAGCAGTTCTTC. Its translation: CASSPPTGARRGNEQFF.

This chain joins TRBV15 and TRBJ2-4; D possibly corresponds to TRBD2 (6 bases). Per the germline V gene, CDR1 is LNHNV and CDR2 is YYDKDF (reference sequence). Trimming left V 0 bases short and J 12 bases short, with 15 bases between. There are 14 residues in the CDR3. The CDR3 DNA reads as TGTGCCACCAGCAGAGATCTACGGGAGACGGCTCAGTACTTC. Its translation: CATSRDLRETAQYF.

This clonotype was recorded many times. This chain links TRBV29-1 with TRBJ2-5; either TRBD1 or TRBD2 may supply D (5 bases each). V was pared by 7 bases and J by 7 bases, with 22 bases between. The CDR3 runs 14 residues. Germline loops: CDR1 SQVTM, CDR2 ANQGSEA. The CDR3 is CSANAGTQHGTQYF. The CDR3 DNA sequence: TGCAGCGCCAACGCCGGGACCCAACATGGGACCCAGTACTTC.

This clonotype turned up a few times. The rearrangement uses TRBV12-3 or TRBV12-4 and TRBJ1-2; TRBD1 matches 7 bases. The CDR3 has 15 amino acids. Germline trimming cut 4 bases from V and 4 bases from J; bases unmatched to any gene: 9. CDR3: CASSSLTGISYGYTF. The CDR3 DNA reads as TGTGCCAGCAGTTCCCTGACAGGGATCAGCTATGGCTACACCTTC.

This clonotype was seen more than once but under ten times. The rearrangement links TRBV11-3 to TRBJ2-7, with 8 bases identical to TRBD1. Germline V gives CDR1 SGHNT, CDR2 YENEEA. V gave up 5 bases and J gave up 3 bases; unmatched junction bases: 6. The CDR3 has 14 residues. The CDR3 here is CASSTGTGHYEQYF. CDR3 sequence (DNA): TGTGCCAGCAGCACCGGGACAGGACACTACGAGCAGTACTTC.

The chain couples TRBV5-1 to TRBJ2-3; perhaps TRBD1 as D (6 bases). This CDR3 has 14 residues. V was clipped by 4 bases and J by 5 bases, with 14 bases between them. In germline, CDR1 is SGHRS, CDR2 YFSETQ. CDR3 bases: TGCGCCAGCAGCACCGGGACAAGGGGAGATACGCAGTATTTT. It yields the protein CASSTGTRGDTQYF.